Given below is one T cell receptor (beta chain) in context. Some clones are missing from TCRdb's copy, which holds only in-frame ones; the method was immunoSEQ multiplex PCR. The profile shows approximately 30,000 clones, 75% to 90% of them singletons. The V gene end was trimmed by 0 bases and the J gene end by 5 bases; junction bases not matched to a gene: 8. This CDR3 contains 16 residues. Germline-derived CDR1 and CDR2 are SGHNT and YYREEE (reference sequence). The data belong to a study of radiotherapy plus CTLA-4 blockade in lung cancer. This receptor was obtained from a human donor with non-small cell lung cancer that progressed on radiotherapy plus ipilimumab. This chain joins TRBV5-4 and TRBJ2-7; 10 nucleotides agree with TRBD2. This material consisted of peripheral blood, taken from a patient treated with radiotherapy plus ipilimumab. The CDR3 bases are TGTGCCAGCAGCTTGGCGAAACTAGCGGGGATGGACGAGCAGTACTTC. It codes for CASSLAKLAGMDEQYF.